Listed here are 8 T cell receptor beta chains from one sample, sequenced in a study of blood T cells in healthy people across ages. For the second PCR, which ran for about 7 to 11 cycles, a sample-barcoded 5' primer and a J-beta primer mix were used. Using its own MiXCR run on the 5' RACE reads, TCRdb lists one record per CDR3 protein. The data hold around 900,000 distinct CDR3 sequences, with 51% observed a single time. The sequencing input was blood. The receptors originated from a woman aged 55-69 years in good health.

This chain uses TRBV11-3 with TRBJ2-3; D is perhaps TRBD2 (6 bases). V shed 2 bases and J shed 5 bases, with 14 bases lying between them. CDR1 and CDR2 from the germline V gene are SGHNT and YENEEA. There are 15 residues in the CDR3. This CDR3 is CASSLRSGVEDTQYF. In nucleotides, the CDR3 is TGTGCCAGCAGCTTACGATCGGGAGTCGAAGATACGCAGTATTTT.

In this sample, this clonotype turned up once. V is TRBV3-1 and J is TRBJ2-6; D gene unclear. This CDR3 has 18 amino acids. Germline values: CDR1 LGHDT, CDR2 YNNKEL (reference sequence). Trimming cost V 0 bases and J 1 base, with 13 bases left between them. The DNA of the CDR3 is TGTGCCAGCAGCCAAGAGACTTATTGGGGATCTGGGGCCAACGTCCTGACTTTC. It specifies CASSQETYWGSGANVLTF. Variable domain in full (rest from reference TRBV3-1 and TRBJ2-6): DTAVSQTPKYLVTQMGNDKSIKCEQNLGHDTMYWYKQDSKKFLKIMFSYNNKELIINETVPNRFSPKSPDKAHLNLHINSLELGDSAVYFCASSQETYWGSGANVLTFGAGSRLTVL.

Only a few counts were recorded for this clonotype. This chain joins TRBV20-1 and TRBJ2-1; 12 bases align to TRBD2. The CDR3 is 14 residues long. The trim removed 5 bases at V and 6 bases at J, leaving 5 bases unmatched. Germline assignment: CDR1 DFQATT and CDR2 SNEGSKA (reference sequence). This CDR3 reads CSAEPGLAGNEQFF. CDR3 in DNA: TGCAGTGCTGAGCCGGGACTAGCGGGCAATGAGCAGTTCTTC.

The V gene is TRBV5-1, the J gene TRBJ2-1; TRBD1 aligns across 8 bases. V was pared by 4 bases and J by 10 bases, with 7 bases of the junction left unmatched. CDR3 length: 13 residues. The germline gives CDR1 SGHRS, CDR2 YFSETQ. CDR3 region: CASSGQGPKEQFF. The DNA of the CDR3 is TGCGCCAGCAGCGGACAGGGCCCTAAAGAGCAGTTCTTC.

V and J are TRBV4-1 and TRBJ1-2; TRBD1 aligns across 10 bases. Germline V gene lookup returns CDR1 MGHRA and CDR2 YSYEKL. Trimming removed 4 bases from V and 3 bases from J; junction bases left unmatched: 8. The length of the CDR3 is 16 residues. The CDR3 DNA reads as TGCGCCAGCAGCCGGGACAGGGGCAATACTTACTATGGCTACACCTTC. This codes for CASSRDRGNTYYGYTF.

The chain is built from TRBV5-1 and TRBJ2-5; 7 bases are a match to TRBD1. The CDR3 contains 14 residues. Germline trimming cut 4 bases from V and 5 bases from J; bases unmatched to any gene: 8. CDR1 and CDR2 from the germline V gene are SGHRS and YFSETQ. This chain's CDR3 is CASSQTGFEETQYF. DNA for the CDR3: TGCGCCAGCAGCCAGACAGGGTTCGAGGAGACCCAGTACTTC. The full variable domain, completed using reference TRBV5-1 and TRBJ2-5, is KAGVTQTPRYLIKTRGQQVTLSCSPISGHRSVSWYQQTPGQGLQFLFEYFSETQRNKGNFPGRFSGRQFSNSRSEMNVSTLELGDSALYLCASSQTGFEETQYFGPGTRLLVL.

This sequence joins TRBV12-3 or TRBV12-4 and TRBJ2-7; unclear D gene. The CDR3 loop spans 13 amino acids. Trimming pared 7 bases from V and 0 bases from J, leaving 10 bases between. The CDR3 bases are TGTGCCAGCACCAAACCTGACTCCTACGAGCAGTACTTC. The encoded protein is CASTKPDSYEQYF.

This rearrangement joins TRBV30 to TRBJ2-4, with D possibly TRBD1 on 6 matching bases. The J call may be incorrect, as the DNA end agrees better with TRBJ2-7. Germline CDR1 is GTSNPN and CDR2 is SVGIG (reference sequence). This CDR3 region has 13 residues. The CDR3 sequence: CAWTYRADYEQYF. The CDR3 DNA reads TGTGCCTGGACCTACAGGGCCGACTACGAGCAGTACTTC.